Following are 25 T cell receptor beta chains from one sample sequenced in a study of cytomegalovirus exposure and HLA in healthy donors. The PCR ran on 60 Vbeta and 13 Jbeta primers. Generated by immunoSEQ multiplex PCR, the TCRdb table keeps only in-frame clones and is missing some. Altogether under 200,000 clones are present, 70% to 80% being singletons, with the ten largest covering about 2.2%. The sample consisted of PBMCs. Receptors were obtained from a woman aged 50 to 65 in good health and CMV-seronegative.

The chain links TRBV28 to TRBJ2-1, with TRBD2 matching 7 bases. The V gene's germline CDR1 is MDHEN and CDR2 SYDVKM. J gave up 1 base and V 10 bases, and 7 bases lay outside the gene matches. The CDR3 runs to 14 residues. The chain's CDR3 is CATTAGRSYNEQFF. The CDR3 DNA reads TGTGCCACCACAGCGGGGAGGTCCTACAATGAGCAGTTCTTC. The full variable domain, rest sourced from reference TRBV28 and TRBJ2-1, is DVKVTQSSRYLVKRTGEKVFLECVQDMDHENMFWYRQDPGLGLRLIYFSYDVKMKEKGDIPEGYSVSREKKERFSLILESASTNQTSMYLCATTAGRSYNEQFFGPGTRLTVL.

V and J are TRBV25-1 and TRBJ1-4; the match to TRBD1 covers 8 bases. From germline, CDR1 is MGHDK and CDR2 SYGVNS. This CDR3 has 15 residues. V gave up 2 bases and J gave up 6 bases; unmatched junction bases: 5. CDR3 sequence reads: CASSEPQGVYEKLFF. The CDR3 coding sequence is TGTGCCAGCAGTGAACCACAGGGGGTCTATGAAAAACTGTTTTTT. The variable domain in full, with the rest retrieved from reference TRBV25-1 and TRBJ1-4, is EADIYQTPRYLVIGTGKKITLECSQTMGHDKMYWYQQDPGMELHLIHYSYGVNSTEKGDLSSESTVSRIRTEHFPLTLESARPSHTSQYLCASSEPQGVYEKLFFGSGTQLSVL.

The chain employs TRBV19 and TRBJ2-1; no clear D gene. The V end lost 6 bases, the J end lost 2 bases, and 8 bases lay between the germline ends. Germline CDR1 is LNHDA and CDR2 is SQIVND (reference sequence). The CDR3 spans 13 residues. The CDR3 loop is CASSPDTYNEQFF. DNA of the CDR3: TGTGCCAGTAGCCCAGACACCTACAATGAGCAGTTCTTC.

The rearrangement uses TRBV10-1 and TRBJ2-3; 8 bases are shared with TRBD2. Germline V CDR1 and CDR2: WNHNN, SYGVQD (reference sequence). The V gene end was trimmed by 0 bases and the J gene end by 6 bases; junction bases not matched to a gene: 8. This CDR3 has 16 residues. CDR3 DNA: TGCGCCAGCAGTGAGTCGGGCGGGAGGCTCCTGGATACGCAGTATTTT. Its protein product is CASSESGGRLLDTQYF.

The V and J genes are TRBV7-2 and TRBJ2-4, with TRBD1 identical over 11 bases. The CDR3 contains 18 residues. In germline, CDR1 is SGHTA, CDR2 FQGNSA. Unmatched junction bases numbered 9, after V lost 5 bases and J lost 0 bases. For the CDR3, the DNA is TGTGCCAGCAGCAAACAGACCGGGACAGGGGGAGCCAAAAACATTCAGTACTTC. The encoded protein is CASSKQTGTGGAKNIQYF.

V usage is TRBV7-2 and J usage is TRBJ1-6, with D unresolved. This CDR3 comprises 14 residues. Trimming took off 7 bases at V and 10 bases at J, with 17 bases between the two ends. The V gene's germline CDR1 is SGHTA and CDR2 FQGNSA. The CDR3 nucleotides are TGTGCCAGCACCCTAGGCTTACCCGGATCACCCCTCCACTTT. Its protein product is CASTLGLPGSPLHF.

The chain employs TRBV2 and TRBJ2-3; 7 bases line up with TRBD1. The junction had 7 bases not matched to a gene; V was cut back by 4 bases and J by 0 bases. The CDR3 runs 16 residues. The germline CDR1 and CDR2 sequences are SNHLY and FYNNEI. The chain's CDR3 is CASSGQGNPSTDTQYF. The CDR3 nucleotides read TGTGCCAGCAGTGGACAGGGTAATCCTAGCACAGATACGCAGTATTTT.

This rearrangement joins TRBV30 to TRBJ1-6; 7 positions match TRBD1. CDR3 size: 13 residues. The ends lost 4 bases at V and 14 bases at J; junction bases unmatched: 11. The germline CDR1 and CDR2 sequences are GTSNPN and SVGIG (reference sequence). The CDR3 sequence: CAWKGGGSAALHF. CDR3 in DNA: TGTGCCTGGAAAGGGGGCGGGTCCGCGGCCCTCCACTTT. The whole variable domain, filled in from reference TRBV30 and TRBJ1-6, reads SQTIHQWPATLVQPVGSPLSLECTVEGTSNPNLYWYRQAAGRGLQLLFYSVGIGQISSEVPQNLSASRPQDRQFILSSKKLLLSDSGFYLCAWKGGGSAALHFGNGTRLTVT.

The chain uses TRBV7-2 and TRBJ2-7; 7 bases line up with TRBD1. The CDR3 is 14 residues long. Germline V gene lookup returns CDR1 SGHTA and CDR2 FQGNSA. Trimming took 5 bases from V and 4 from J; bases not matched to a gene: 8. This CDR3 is CASSIQGNLYEQYF. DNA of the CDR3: TGTGCCAGCAGCATACAGGGGAACCTTTACGAGCAGTACTTC.

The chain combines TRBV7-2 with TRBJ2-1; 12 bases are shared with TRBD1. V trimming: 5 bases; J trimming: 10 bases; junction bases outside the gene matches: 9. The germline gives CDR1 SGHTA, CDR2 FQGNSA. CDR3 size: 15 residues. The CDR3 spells CASSVPGQGALEQFF. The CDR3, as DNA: TGTGCCAGCAGCGTACCGGGACAGGGGGCTTTGGAGCAGTTCTTC.

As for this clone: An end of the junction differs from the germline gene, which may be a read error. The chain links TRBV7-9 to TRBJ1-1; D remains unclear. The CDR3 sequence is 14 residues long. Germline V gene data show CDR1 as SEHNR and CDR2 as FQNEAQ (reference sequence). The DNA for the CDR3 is TGTTCCAGCAGCTTAAAACGGTCGGACACTGAAGCTTTCTTT. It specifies CSSSLKRSDTEAFF.

This CDR3 is CASSIGGGSAYEQYF. CDR3 sequence (DNA): TGTGCCAGTAGTATCGGGGGTGGAAGCGCCTACGAGCAGTACTTC. The chain combines TRBV19 with TRBJ2-7, with D perhaps TRBD2 (6 bases). V gave up 3 bases and J gave up 2 bases, with 14 bases separating them. The CDR3 is 15 residues long. In germline, CDR1 is LNHDA, CDR2 SQIVND (reference sequence).

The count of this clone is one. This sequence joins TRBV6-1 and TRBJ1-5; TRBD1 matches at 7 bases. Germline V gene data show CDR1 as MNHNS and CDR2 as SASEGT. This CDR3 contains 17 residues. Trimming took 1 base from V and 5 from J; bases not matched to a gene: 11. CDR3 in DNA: TGTGCCAGCAGTGAAGGGTCAGGGGGAGCCCCGTATCAGCCCCAGCATTTT. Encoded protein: CASSEGSGGAPYQPQHF.

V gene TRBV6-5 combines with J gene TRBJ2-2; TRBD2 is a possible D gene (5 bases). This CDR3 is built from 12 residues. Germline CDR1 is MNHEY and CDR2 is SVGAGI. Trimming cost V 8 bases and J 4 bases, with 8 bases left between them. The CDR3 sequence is CASREGTGELFF. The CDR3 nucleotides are TGTGCCAGCCGCGAGGGCACCGGGGAGCTGTTTTTT.

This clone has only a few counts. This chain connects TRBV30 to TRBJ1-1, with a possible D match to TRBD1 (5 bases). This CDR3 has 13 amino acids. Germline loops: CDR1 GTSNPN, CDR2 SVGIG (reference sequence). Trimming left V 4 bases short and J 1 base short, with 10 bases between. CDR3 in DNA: TGTGCCTGGAAGCAACAGGCGAACACTGAAGCTTTCTTT. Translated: CAWKQQANTEAFF.

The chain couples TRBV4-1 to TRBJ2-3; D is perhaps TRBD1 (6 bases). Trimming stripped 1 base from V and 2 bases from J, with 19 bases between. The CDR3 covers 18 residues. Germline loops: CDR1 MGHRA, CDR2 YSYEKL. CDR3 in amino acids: CASSQGQGYEVNTDTQYF. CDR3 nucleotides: TGCGCCAGCAGCCAAGGTCAGGGGTATGAGGTTAACACAGATACGCAGTATTTT.

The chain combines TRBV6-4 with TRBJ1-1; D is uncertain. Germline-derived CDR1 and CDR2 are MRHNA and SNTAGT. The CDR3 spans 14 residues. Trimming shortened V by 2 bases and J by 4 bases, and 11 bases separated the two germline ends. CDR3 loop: CASSDKVGSTEAFF. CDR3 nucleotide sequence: TGTGCCAGCAGTGACAAGGTAGGGAGCACTGAAGCTTTCTTT.

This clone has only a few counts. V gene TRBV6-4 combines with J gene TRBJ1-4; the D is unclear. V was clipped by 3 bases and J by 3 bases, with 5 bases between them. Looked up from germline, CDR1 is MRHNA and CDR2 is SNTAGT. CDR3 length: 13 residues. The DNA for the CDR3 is TGTGCCAGCAGTGATGGCCCTAATGAAAAACTGTTTTTT. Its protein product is CASSDGPNEKLFF.

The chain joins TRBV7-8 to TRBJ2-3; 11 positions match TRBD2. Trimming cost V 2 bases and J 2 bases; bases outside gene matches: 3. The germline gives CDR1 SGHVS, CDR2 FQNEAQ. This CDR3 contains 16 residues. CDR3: CASSLLAGGNTDTQYF. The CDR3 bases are TGTGCCAGCAGCTTACTAGCGGGGGGCAACACAGATACGCAGTATTTT.

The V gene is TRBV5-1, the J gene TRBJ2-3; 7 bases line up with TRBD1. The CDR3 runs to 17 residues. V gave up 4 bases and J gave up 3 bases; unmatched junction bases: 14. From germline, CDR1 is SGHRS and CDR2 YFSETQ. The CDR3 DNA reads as TGCGCCAGCAGCCCCAATACCGTCCAGGGGGTTACAGATACGCAGTATTTT. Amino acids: CASSPNTVQGVTDTQYF.

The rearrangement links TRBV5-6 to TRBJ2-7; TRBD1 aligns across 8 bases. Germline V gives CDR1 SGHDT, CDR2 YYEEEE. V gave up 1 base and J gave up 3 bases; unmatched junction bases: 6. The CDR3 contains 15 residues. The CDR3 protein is CASSLIGQGHYEQYF. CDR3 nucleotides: TGTGCCAGCAGCTTGATAGGACAGGGACACTACGAGCAGTACTTC.

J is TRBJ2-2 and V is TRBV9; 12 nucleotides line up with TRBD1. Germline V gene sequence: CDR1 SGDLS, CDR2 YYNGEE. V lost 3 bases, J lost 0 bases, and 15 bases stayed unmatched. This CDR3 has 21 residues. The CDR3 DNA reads TGTGCCAGCAGCGCGAGGGGAAGAGGGACAGGGGGCCTCGCGAACACCGGGGAGCTGTTTTTT. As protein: CASSARGRGTGGLANTGELFF.

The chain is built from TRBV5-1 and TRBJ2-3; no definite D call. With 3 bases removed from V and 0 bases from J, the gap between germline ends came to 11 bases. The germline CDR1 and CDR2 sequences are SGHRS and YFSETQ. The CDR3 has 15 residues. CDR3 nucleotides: TGCGCCAGCAGCTCCCAAGCGAGGAGCACAGATACGCAGTATTTT. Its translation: CASSSQARSTDTQYF.

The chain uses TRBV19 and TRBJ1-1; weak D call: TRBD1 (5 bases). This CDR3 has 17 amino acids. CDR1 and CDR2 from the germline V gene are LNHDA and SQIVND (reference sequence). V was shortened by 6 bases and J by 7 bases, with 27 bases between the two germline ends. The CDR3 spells CASRIGGYAPTGLEAFF. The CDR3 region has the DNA TGTGCCAGTAGGATCGGGGGATACGCACCCACGGGGCTTGAAGCTTTCTTT.

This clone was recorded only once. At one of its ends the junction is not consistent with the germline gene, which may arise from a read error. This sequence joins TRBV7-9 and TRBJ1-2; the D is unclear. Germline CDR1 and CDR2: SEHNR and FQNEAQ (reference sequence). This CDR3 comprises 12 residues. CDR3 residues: CSSSLADYGYTF. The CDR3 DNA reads TGTTCCAGCAGCTTGGCCGACTATGGCTACACCTTC.